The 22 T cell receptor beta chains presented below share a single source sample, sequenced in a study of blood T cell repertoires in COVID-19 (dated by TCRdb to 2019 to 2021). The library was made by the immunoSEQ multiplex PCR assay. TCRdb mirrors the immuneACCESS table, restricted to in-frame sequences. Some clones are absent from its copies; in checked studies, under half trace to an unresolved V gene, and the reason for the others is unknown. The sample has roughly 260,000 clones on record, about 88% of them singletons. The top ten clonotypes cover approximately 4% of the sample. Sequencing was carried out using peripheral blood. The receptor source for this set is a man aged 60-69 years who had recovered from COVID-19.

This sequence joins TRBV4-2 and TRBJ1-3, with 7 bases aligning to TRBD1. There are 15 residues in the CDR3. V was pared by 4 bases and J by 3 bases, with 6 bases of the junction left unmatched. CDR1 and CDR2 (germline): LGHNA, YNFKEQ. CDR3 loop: CASSRDWTGGNTIYF. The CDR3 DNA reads TGTGCCAGCAGCCGCGATTGGACAGGTGGAAACACCATATATTTT.

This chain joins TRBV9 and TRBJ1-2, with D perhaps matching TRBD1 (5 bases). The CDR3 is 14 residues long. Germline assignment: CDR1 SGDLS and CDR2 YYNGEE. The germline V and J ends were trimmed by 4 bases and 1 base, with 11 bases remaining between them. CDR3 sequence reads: CASSPRDSNYGYTF. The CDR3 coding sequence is TGTGCCAGCAGCCCACGAGACAGTAACTATGGCTACACCTTC.

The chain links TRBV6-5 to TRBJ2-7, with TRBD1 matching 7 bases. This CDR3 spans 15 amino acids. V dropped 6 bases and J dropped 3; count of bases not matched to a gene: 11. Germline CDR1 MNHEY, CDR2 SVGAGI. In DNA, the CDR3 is TGTGCCAGCAGATCCCATACAGGGGCCAGCTACGAGCAGTACTTC. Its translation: CASRSHTGASYEQYF.

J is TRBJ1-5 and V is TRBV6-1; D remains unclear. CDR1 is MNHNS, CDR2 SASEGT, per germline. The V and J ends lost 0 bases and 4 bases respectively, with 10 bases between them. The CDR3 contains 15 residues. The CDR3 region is CASSEARGRNQPQHF. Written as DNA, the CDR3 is TGTGCCAGCAGTGAAGCGCGGGGAAGAAATCAGCCCCAGCATTTT.

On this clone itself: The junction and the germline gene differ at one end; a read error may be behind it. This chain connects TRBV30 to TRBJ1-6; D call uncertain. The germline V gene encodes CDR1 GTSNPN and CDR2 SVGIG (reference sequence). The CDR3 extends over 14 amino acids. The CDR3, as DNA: TGTGCCTGGAGTGTAATTAGTTCGAATTCACCCCTCTACTTT. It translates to CAWSVISSNSPLYF. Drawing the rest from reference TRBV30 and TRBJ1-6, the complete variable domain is SQTIHQWPATLVQPVGSPLSLECTVEGTSNPNLYWYRQAAGRGLQLLFYSVGIGQISSEVPQNLSASRPQDRQFILSSKKLLLSDSGFYLCAWSVISSNSPLYFGNGTRLTVT.

CDR3 coding DNA: TGTGCCAGCAGTTACTCGGGACAGGCTAACTATGGCTACACCTTC. This sequence encodes CASSYSGQANYGYTF. V gene TRBV6-5 combines with J gene TRBJ1-2; 8 bases are a match to TRBD1. CDR3 length: 15 amino acids. From germline, CDR1 is MNHEY and CDR2 SVGAGI. The V gene end was trimmed by 0 bases and the J gene end by 0 bases; junction bases not matched to a gene: 0.

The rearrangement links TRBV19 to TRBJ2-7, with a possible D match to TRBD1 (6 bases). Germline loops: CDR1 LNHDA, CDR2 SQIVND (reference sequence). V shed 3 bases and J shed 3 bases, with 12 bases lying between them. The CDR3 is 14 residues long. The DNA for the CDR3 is TGTGCCAGTAGTATTGGCCTACAGGGCTACGAGCAGTACTTC. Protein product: CASSIGLQGYEQYF.

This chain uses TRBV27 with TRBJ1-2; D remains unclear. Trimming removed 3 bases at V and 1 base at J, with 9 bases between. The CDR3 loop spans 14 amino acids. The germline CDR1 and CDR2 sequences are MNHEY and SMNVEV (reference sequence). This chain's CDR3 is CASSFLGSNYGYTF. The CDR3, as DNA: TGTGCCAGCAGTTTTCTGGGCAGTAACTATGGCTACACCTTC.

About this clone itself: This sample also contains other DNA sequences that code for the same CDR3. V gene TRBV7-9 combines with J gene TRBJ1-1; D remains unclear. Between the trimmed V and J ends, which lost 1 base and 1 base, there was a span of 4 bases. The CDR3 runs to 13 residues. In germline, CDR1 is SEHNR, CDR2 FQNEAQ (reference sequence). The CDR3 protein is CASSLVQNTEAFF. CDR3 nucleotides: TGTGCCAGCAGCTTAGTACAGAACACTGAAGCTTTCTTT.

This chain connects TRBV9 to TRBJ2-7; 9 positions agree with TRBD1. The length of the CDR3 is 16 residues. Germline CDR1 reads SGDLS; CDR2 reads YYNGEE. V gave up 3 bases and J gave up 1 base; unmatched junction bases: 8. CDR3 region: CASSAWDRASSYEQYF. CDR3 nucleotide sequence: TGTGCCAGCAGCGCTTGGGACAGGGCCTCTTCCTACGAGCAGTACTTC.

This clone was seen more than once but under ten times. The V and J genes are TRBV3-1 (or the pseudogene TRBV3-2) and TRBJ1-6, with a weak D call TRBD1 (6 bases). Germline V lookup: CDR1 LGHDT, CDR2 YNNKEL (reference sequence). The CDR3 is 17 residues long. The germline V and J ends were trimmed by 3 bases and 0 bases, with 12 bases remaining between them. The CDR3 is CASSQIGQHSYNSPLHF. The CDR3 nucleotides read TGTGCCAGCAGCCAGATCGGACAGCACTCCTATAATTCACCCCTCCACTTT.

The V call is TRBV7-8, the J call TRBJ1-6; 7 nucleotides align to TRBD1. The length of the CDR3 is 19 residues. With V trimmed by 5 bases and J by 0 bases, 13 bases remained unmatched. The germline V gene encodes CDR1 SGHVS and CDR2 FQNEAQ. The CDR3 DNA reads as TGTGCCAGCAGCCCCCAGGGGGGACAGAAGAGCTCCTATAATTCACCCCTCCACTTT. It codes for CASSPQGGQKSSYNSPLHF.

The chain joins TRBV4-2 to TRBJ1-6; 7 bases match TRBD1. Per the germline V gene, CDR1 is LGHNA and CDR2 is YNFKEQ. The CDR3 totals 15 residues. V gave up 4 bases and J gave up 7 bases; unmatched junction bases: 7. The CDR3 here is CASSPRQGNNSPLHF. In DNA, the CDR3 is TGTGCCAGCAGCCCACGACAGGGTAACAATTCACCCCTCCACTTT.

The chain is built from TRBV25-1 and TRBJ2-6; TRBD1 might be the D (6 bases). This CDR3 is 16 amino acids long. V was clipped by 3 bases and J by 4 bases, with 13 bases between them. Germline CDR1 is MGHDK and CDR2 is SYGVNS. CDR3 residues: CASSEARGTGANVLTF. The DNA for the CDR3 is TGTGCCAGCAGTGAGGCCAGGGGAACCGGGGCCAACGTCCTGACTTTC.

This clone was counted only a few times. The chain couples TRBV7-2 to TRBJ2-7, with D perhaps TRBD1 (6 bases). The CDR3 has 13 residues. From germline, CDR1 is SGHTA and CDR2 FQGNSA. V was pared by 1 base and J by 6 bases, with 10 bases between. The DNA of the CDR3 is TGTGCCAGCAGCTTAGACAGGGATGGCGAGCAGTACTTC. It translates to CASSLDRDGEQYF.

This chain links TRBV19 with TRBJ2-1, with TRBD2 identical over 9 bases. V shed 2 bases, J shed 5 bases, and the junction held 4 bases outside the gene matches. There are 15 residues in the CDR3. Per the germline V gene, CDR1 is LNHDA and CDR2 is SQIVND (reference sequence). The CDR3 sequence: CASSIPSGVHNEQFF. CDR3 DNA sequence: TGTGCCAGTAGTATACCTAGCGGGGTCCACAATGAGCAGTTCTTC.

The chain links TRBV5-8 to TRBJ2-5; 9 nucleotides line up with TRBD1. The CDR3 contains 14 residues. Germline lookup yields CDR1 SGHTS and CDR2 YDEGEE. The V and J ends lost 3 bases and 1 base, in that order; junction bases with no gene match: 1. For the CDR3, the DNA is TGTGCCAGCAGCTCGGGACAGGGCCAAGAGACCCAGTACTTC. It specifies CASSSGQGQETQYF.

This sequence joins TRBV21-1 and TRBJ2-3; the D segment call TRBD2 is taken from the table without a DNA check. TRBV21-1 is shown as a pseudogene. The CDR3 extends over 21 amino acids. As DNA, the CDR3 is TGTGCCAGCAGCAAAGAGGCACGGACTAGCGGGGGACGGTTAAACACAGATACGCAGTATTTT. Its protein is CASSKEARTSGGRLNTDTQYF.

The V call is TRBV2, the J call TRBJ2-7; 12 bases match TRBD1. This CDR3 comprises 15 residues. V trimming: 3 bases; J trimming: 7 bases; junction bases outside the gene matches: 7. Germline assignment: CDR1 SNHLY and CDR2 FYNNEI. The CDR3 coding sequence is TGTGCCAGCAGTGACGGGACAGGGGGCGTAGGGGAGCAGTACTTC. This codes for CASSDGTGGVGEQYF.

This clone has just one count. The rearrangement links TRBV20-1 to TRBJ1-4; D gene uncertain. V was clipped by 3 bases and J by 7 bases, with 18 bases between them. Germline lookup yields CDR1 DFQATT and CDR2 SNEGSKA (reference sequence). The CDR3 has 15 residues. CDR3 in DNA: TGCAGTGCTAGTCTCCGCATCCCCCCAGGTGAAAAACTGTTTTTT. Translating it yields CSASLRIPPGEKLFF.

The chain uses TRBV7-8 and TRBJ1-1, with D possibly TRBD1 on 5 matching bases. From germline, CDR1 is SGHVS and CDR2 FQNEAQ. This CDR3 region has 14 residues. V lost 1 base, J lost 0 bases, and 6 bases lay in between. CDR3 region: CASSLEGVNTEAFF. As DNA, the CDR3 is TGTGCCAGCAGCTTAGAAGGGGTGAACACTGAAGCTTTCTTT.

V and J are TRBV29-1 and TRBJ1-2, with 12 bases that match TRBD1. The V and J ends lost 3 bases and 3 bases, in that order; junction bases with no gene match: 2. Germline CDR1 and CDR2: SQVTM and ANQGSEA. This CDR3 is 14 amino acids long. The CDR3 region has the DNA TGCAGCGTTGACGGGACAGGGGGCTACTATGGCTACACCTTC. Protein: CSVDGTGGYYGYTF.